These 3 T cell receptor beta chains originate from one sample sequenced in a study of blood T cell repertoires in COVID-19. The assay was immunoSEQ multiplex PCR, and TCRdb's table has in-frame clones only and misses some. The sample includes approximately 430,000 clones, approximately 90% of them seen just once. The sequencing input was peripheral blood. Receptors originate from a young woman with active or convalescent COVID-19.

This clone occurred a few times. This chain connects TRBV6-5 to TRBJ1-2; 11 nucleotides align to TRBD1. The CDR3 has 15 amino acids. Per germline, CDR1 MNHEY and CDR2 SVGAGI. Unmatched junction bases numbered 7, after V lost 5 bases and J lost 5 bases. CDR3 bases: TGTGCCAGCAGTAAGGACAGGGGGCAGAAGTATGGCTACACCTTC. Residues: CASSKDRGQKYGYTF.

The gene calls are TRBV2 and TRBJ1-2; 9 nucleotides match TRBD1. The trim removed 9 bases at V and 7 bases at J, leaving 12 bases unmatched. The CDR3 is made up of 14 amino acids. Germline V gene sequence: CDR1 SNHLY, CDR2 FYNNEI. The CDR3 loop reads CASQGQGIKTGYTF. CDR3 in DNA: TGTGCCAGTCAGGGACAGGGCATTAAAACTGGCTACACCTTC.

The V call is TRBV29-1, the J call TRBJ2-7, with TRBD1 identical over 9 bases. CDR1 is SQVTM and CDR2 is ANQGSEA in the germline V gene. The CDR3 runs to 15 residues. Trimming cost V 0 bases and J 5 bases; bases outside gene matches: 8. The CDR3 nucleotides read TGCAGCGTTGAAGATGTTTTGGGACAGGGAAACGAGCAGTACTTC. Amino acids: CSVEDVLGQGNEQYF.